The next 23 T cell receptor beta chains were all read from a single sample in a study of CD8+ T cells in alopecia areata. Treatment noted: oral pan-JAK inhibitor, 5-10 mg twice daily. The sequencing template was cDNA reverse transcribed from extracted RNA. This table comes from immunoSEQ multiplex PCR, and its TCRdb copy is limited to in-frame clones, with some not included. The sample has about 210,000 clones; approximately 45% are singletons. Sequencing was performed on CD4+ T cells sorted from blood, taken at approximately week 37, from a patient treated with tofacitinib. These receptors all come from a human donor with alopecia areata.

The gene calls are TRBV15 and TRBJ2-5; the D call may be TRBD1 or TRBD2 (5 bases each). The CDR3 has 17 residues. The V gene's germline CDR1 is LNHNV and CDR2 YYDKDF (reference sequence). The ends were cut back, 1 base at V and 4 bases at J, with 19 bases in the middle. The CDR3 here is CATSRGSGTVLRETQYF. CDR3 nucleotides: TGTGCCACCAGCAGAGGATCCGGGACGGTCTTGCGAGAGACCCAGTACTTC. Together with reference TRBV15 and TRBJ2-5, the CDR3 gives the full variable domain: DAMVIQNPRYQVTQFGKPVTLSCSQTLNHNVMYWYQQKSSQAPKLLFHYYDKDFNNEADTPDNFQSRRPNTSFCFLDIRSPGLGDTAMYLCATSRGSGTVLRETQYFGPGTRLLVL.

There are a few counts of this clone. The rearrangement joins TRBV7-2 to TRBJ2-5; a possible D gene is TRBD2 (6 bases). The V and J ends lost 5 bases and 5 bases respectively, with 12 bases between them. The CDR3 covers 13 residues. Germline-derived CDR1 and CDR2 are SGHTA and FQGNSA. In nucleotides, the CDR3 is TGTGCCAGCAGCCCCCAGGGAGGCGAGACCCAGTACTTC. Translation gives CASSPQGGETQYF. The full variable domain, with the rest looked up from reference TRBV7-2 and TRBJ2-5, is GAGVSQSPSNKVTEKGKDVELRCDPISGHTALYWYRQSLGQGLEFLIYFQGNSAPDKSGLPSDRFSAERTGGSVSTLTIQRTQQEDSAVYLCASSPQGGETQYFGPGTRLLVL.

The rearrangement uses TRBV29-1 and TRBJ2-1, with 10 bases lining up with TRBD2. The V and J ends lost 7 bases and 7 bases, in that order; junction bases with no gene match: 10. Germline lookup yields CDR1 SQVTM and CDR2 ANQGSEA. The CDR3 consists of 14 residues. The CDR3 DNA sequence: TGCAGCGGGAACCTAGCGGGAGTCGGGAATGAGCAGTTCTTC. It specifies CSGNLAGVGNEQFF.

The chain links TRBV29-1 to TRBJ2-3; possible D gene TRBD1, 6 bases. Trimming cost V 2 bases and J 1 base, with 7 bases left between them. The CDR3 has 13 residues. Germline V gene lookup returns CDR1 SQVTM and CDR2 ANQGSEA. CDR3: CSVENRGTDTQYF. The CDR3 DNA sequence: TGCAGCGTTGAAAACAGGGGCACAGATACGCAGTATTTT.

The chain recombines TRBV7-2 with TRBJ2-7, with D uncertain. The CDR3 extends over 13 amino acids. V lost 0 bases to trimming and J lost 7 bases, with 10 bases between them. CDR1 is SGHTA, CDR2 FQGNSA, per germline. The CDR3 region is CASSLAVTLEQYF. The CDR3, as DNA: TGTGCCAGCAGCTTAGCGGTTACTTTAGAGCAGTACTTC.

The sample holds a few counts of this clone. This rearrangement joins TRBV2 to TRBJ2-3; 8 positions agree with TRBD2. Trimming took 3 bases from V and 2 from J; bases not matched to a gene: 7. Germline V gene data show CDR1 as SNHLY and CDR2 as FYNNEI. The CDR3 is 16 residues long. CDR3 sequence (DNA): TGTGCCAGCAGTGAGTGGGTAGCGGGATCCACAGATACGCAGTATTTT. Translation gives CASSEWVAGSTDTQYF.

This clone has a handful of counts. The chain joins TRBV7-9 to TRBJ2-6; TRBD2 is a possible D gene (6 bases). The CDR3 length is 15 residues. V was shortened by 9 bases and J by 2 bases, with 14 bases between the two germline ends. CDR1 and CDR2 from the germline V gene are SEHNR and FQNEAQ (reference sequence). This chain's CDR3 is CARTSGGTGANVLTF. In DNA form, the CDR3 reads TGTGCCAGAACCTCCGGAGGGACTGGGGCCAACGTCCTGACTTTC.

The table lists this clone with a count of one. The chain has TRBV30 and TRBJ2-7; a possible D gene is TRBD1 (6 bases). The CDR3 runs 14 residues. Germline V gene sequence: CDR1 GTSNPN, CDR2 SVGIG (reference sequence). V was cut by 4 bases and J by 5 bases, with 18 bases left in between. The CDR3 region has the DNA TGTGCCTGGACCGCAGGGGTAGAATCTAACGAGCAGTACTTC. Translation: CAWTAGVESNEQYF.

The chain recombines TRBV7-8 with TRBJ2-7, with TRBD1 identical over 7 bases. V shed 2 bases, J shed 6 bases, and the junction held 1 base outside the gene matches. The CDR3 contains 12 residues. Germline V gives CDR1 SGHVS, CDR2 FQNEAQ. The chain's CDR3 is CASSLHRGEQYF. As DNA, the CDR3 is TGTGCCAGCAGCTTACACAGGGGCGAGCAGTACTTC.

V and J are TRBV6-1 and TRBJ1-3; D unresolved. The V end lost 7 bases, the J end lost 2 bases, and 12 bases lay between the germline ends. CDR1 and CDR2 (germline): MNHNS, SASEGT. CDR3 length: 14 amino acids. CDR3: CASKTSVAGNTIYF. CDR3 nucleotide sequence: TGTGCCAGCAAGACCAGCGTAGCTGGAAACACCATATATTTT.

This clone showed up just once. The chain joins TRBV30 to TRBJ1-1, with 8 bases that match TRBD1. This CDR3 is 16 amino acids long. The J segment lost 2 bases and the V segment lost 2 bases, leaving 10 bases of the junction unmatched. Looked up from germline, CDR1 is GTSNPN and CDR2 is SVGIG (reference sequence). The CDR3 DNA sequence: TGTGCCTGGAGTCACAGGGGGGGTAGAGGAAACACTGAAGCTTTCTTT. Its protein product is CAWSHRGGRGNTEAFF.

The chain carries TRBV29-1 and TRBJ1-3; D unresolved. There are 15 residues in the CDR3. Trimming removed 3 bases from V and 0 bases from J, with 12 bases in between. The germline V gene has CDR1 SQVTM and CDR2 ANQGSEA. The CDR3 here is CSVEGTESSGNTIYF. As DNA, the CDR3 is TGCAGCGTTGAGGGAACAGAGTCCTCTGGAAACACCATATATTTT.

CDR3 nucleotide sequence: TGCGCCAGCAGTCAAAGGACAGGGTCCTACGAGCAGTACTTC. This sequence encodes CASSQRTGSYEQYF. This sequence joins TRBV23-1 and TRBJ2-7, with 8 bases that match TRBD1. TRBV23-1 is placed among ORFs of uncertain function. The CDR3 is 14 residues long. With 2 bases clipped from V and 1 base from J, the junction kept 1 base outside the gene matches.

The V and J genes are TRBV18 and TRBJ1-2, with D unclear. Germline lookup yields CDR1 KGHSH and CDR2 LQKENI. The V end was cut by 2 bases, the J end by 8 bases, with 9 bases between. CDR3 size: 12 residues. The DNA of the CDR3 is TGTGCCAGCTCACCAACGAGAGAAGGCTACACCTTC. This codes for CASSPTREGYTF. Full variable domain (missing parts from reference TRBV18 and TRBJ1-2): NAGVMQNPRHLVRRRGQEARLRCSPMKGHSHVYWYRQLPEEGLKFMVYLQKENIIDESGMPKERFSAEFPKEGPSILRIQQVVRGDSAAYFCASSPTREGYTFGSGTRLTVV.

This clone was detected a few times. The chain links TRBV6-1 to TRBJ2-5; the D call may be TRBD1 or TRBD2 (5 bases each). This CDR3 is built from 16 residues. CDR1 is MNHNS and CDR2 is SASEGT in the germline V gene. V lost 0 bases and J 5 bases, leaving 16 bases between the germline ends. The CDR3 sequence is CASSEAMSGGRETQYF. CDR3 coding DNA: TGTGCCAGCAGTGAAGCTATGAGTGGGGGTAGGGAGACCCAGTACTTC.

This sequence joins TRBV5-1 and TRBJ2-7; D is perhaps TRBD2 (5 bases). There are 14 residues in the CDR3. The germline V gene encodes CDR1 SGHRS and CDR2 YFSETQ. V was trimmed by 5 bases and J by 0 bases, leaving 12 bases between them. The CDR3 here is CASRQRSSSYEQYF. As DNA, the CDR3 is TGCGCCAGCAGGCAGCGGTCTAGCTCCTACGAGCAGTACTTC.

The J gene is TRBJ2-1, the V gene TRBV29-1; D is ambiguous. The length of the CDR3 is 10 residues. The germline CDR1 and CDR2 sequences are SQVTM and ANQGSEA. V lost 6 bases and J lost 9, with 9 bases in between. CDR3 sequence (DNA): TGCAGCGTGGAGCATATTGAGCAGTTCTTC. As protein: CSVEHIEQFF.

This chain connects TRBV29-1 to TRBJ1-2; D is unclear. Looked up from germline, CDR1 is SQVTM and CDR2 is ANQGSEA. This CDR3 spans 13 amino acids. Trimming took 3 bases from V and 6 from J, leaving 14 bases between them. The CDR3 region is CSVESPQRDGYTF. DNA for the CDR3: TGCAGCGTTGAGTCCCCCCAGAGGGATGGCTACACCTTC.

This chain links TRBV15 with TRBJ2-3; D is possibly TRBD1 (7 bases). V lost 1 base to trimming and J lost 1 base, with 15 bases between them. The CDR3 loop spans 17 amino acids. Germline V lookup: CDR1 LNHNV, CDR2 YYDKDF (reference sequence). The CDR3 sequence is CATSRGRQGGGTDTQYF. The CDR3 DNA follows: TGTGCCACCAGCAGAGGCCGACAGGGCGGGGGCACAGATACGCAGTATTTT.

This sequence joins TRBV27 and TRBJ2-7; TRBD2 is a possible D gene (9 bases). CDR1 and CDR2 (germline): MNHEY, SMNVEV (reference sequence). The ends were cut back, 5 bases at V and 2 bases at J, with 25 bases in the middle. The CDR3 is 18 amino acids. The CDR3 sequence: CASSPGTGRLAAAYEQYF. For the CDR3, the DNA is TGTGCCAGCAGTCCAGGGACAGGTCGACTAGCGGCGGCCTACGAGCAGTACTTC.

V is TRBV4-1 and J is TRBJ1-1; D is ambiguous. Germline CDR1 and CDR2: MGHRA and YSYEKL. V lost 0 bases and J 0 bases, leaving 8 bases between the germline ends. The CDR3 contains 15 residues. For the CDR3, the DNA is TGCGCCAGCAGCCAAGATGGACGGATGAACACTGAAGCTTTCTTT. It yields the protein CASSQDGRMNTEAFF.

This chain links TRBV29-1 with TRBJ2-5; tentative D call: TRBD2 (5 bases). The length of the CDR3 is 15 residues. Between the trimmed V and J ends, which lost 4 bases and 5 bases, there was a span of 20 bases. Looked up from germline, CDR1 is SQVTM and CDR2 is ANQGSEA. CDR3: CSVATPDPGGETQYF. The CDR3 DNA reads TGCAGCGTTGCTACGCCAGATCCCGGCGGGGAGACCCAGTACTTC.

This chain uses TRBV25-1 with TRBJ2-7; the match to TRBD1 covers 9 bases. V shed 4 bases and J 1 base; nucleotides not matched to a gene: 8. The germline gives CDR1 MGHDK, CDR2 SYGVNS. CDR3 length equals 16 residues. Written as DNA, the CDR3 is TGTGCCAGCAGTGCCCTCCCGGGACAGGGTTCCTACGAGCAGTACTTC. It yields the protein CASSALPGQGSYEQYF.